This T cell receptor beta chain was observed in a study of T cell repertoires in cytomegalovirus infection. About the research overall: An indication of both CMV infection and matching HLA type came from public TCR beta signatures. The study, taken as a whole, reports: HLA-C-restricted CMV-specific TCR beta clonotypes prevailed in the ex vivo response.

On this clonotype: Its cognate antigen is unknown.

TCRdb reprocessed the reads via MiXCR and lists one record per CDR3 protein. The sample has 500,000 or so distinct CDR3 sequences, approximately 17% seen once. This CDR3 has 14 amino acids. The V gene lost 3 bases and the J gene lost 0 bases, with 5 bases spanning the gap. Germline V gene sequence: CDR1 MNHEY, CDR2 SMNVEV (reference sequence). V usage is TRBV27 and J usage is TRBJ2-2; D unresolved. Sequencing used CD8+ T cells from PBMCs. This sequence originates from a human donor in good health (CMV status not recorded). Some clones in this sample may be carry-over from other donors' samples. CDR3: CASSFPTNTGELFF. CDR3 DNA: TGTGCCAGCAGTTTCCCTACGAACACCGGGGAGCTGTTTTTT.